This T cell receptor (beta chain) was captured in a study of cytomegalovirus exposure and HLA in healthy donors (dated by TCRdb to 2017 to 2019). About the study as a whole: According to an earlier analysis of 587 of the donors, about 170 million T cells yielded 90 million to 140 million unique TCR beta sequences and approximately 280 Gb of sequence data. The study used immunosequencing to profile the T cell repertoires of 666 subjects and linked those repertoires to cytomegalovirus serostatus. Donor age, sex, ethnicity and CMV serostatus were compiled together with the repertoire data. An earlier analysis of 587 of the donors applied high-throughput TCR beta sequencing to assess whether each TCR beta V gene segment acted as functional or pseudogenic. The study aimed to test whether cataloging public T cell receptors could reveal signatures of past pathogen exposure. To predict cytomegalovirus infection status, the study combined high-throughput TCR immunosequencing, statistical association of individual TCRs with disease status, and machine learning. A later genetic analysis used genome-wide SNP genotypes for about 55% of the 666 donors, treating that subset as a discovery cohort. Roughly 300 gigabases of sequencing data and tens of millions of unique TCR sequences were included in an early release covering about 620 HLA-typed donors. The number of donors typed differed by locus, with about 620-630 for A, B, C, DRB1 and DQB1, roughly 520 for DQA1, 600 to 610 for DPA1, and roughly 450 for DPB1. Both class I and class II loci were covered by HLA typing, at four-digit resolution. The genetic ancestry cluster associated with self-reported Caucasian donors included around four fifths of the 300 to 450 genotyped donors. All discovery cohort repertoires had been generated on a single sequencing platform. The later analysis used no new phenotypic data to find candidate immune exposures, relying instead on TCR beta sequences and their occurrence across donors. Along with the approximately 650-subject first cohort, a separate validation cohort of over 90 different subjects was used. A later analysis re-examined previously published TCR beta repertoires from roughly 720 donors and added high-resolution HLA genotyping to investigate patterns of TCR occurrence. Among some 400 genotyped donors of the cohort, an average of about 240,000 unique TCR beta nucleotide sequences were sequenced per donor, around a sixth of them non-productive. Because of strong linkage in the cohort, five DR-DQ haplotypes were treated as single units for association and clustering.

The library was produced with the immunoSEQ multiplex PCR assay. A mixture of 60 forward primers for TCR Vbeta segments and 13 reverse primers for TCR Jbeta segments was used in the multiplex PCR. A multiplex PCR assay on genomic DNA amplified the CDR3 region of rearranged TCR beta genes. The amplified TCR beta libraries were sequenced on the Illumina HiSeq System as 87-base-pair reads. Turning to the authors' computational methods: A later analysis counted approximately 84 million unique TCR beta chains across the 640 or so repertoires, and roughly 11 million of these chains were shared by at least two donors. Raw reads were error-corrected and collapsed into unique sequences by a nearest-neighbor algorithm in which closely related sequences were merged to remove PCR and sequencing errors. To assign V, D and J gene segments, CDR3 sequences were aligned to IMGT reference sequences. For a sequence to be retained, at least a six-nucleotide match to both a V gene segment and a J gene segment was required. A rearrangement was called productive if the CDR3 had no stop codons and remained in frame with V and J, and every other rearrangement was called non-productive. CDR3 was defined according to IMGT convention as the region running from the second conserved V-encoded cysteine to the conserved J-encoded phenylalanine. The earlier analysis of about 570 of the donors excluded any sequence lacking an unambiguous match to a single V gene segment. In an earlier analysis of around 600 of the donors, V segments were called functional above 56.7% productive rearrangements and were called segregating when the between-donor standard deviation exceeded 5%. To diagnose cytomegalovirus status from the catalog of TCR beta chain sequences, a statistical classification framework was built. V and J gene assignment, in a later analysis, came from comparing TCR nucleotide sequences with IMGT/GENE-DB human TR gene sequences. A later analysis assigned CDR3 sequences and most-parsimonious VDJ recombination scenarios with the TCRdist pipeline. A later analysis defined each TCR beta chain by its CDR3 amino acid sequence plus V-gene family, and excluded reads lacking a unique V-gene family. To address suspected cross-contamination and a sequencing artifact, a later analysis removed 550 to 750 highly shared, low-generation-probability nucleotide sequences. In a later analysis, a clonal expansion index was calculated for each public chain from normalized within-repertoire ranks of inferred template counts. A later analysis computed generation probabilities with a VDJ recombination model fitted to out-of-frame rearrangements, and checked the results against IGoR. A later analysis scored TCR-TCR, TCR-HLA and TCR-CMV co-occurrence with hypergeometric tests, applying a repertoire-size bias correction to TCR pairs. A later analysis estimated false discovery rates by permuting HLA or CMV assignments 20 times. A later analysis grouped co-occurring TCRs with DBSCAN, adding TCRdist sequence similarity when clustering within HLA-allele-positive subsets. Repertoires with fewer than 30,000 or more than 120,000 public chains, plus five repertoires with anomalous nucleotide sharing, were excluded from co-occurrence clustering. TCRdb obtained this table from immuneACCESS and retained in-frame rearrangements with V and J assigned. These tables miss some clones; where compared with another copy, unresolved V genes account for less than half of the shortfall, and the remainder is unexplained. The V and J calls and clone size come from that table; D and trimming were worked out from the DNA. For this sample the table gives 55,000 to 80,000 clones, of which less than 90% were detected only once. The top ten hold roughly a tenth of the sample.

On this clone itself: Which antigen it targets is not known. Per-base qualities were not stored, and no clone one base away is much larger.

General findings and caveats noted by the study authors: Because counts were too low, some 17 rarely observed V segments, including chromosome 9 orphons, were excluded from the earlier analysis of 587 of the donors. For the cohort, immune exposure information was limited to CMV serostatus. Only TCR beta chains were sequenced in this cohort, and the absence of alpha or paired-chain data limited detectable features. Strong co-occurrence of HLA alleles, especially DR and DQ, made assigning TCR associations to individual alleles difficult. A few of the identified cytomegalovirus-associated TCR beta chains were confirmed in vitro to be specific for cytomegalovirus antigens. A total of about 180 TCR beta chains were listed by the study as associated with cytomegalovirus. The 87-base-pair reads could not distinguish some IMGT-functional V segments, including TRBV6-2 and TRBV6-3, so those segments were excluded. In an earlier analysis of some 500 of the donors, most TCR beta V segments appeared in productive rearrangements about 90% or about 30% of the time, broadly matching IMGT annotations. A further reported finding was that TCR beta sequences accurately predicted the HLA-A and HLA-B alleles for most subjects in the first cohort. According to the authors, the approach could potentially be generalized to other disease states and immunological phenotypes. In a later analysis, several top co-occurrence clusters were reported to appear linked to parvovirus B19, influenza, CMV and Epstein-Barr virus. Across donors, most TCR sequences were observed very rarely, whereas some public TCRs were present in many individuals. Because HLA typing was missing for some donors at each locus, association tests included only the typed subset. In a later analysis, most CMV-associated TCR beta chains were found to appear HLA-restricted, with HLA associations seemingly driven largely by CMV exposure. The presence/absence analyses assumed that sequencing depth was roughly uniform across donors, and that assumption may not be true. Linkage disequilibrium might explain the correlated functional status among segregating V segments, but an unknown experimental factor could not be ruled out. A later analysis found that TCR association rates varied across HLA loci, with DRB1 alleles showing the most associated TCRs and HLA-C alleles the fewest. In a later genetic analysis, fewer N-insertions in productive TCRs were reported among donors in an Asian-associated ancestry cluster than the roughly 640-donor mean. Compared with equally common non-associated chains, HLA-associated TCR beta chains in a later analysis were more clonally expanded and had lower generation probabilities. A group of highly shared sequence variants was considered likely to be a technical artifact of the sequencing pipeline. A later analysis associated about 16,000 TCR beta sequences with specific HLA alleles at a false discovery rate of 0.05. A later genetic analysis associated a missense DCLRE1C variant with V-gene and J-gene trimming of TCR beta chains, and an independent cohort replicated the association. Cytomegalovirus status was reported to be diagnosed by the classifier with high specificity and sensitivity in both the original and validation cohorts.

The CDR3, from cysteine to phenylalanine, totals 15 residues. Only the CDR3 portion is preserved as DNA: 45 bases, with reading frame beginning at the first base. Based on the germline V gene, the CDR1 and CDR2 sequences are LGHNA and YSLEER. V has 3 bases trimmed and J has 1 base trimmed; junction bases matching no gene number 3. The cohort was made up of 500 to 800 healthy bone marrow donors. Cohort members were all nominally healthy when sampled, although unrecorded immune exposures were likely present. The donor was CMV seronegative and was included in the group of several hundred seronegative cohort members. Every donor gave a peripheral blood sample, and the peripheral blood mononuclear cells from that sample were used for TCR beta sequencing. The Qiagen DNeasy Blood Extraction Kit was used to extract genomic DNA from the blood cell samples.

The sequence derives from a female donor in good health and CMV-seronegative. Input material: PBMCs. Recombination connected TRBV4-3 to TRBJ1-2, with 9 bases in between that match TRBD1. The CDR3 protein is CASSQGTGLNYGYTF. The sequenced DNA: TGCGCCAGCAGCCAGGGGACAGGGCTTAACTATGGCTACACCTTC.